The next 16 T cell receptor beta chains were all read from a single sample in a study of blood T cell repertoires in COVID-19. TCRdb's table, derived via immunoSEQ multiplex PCR, lists solely in-frame clones and lacks some. The data show some 30,000 clones, roughly 90% seen once. Sequencing was done on a sample of peripheral blood. The source of these receptors is a human donor in a cohort sampled during active COVID-19.

This rearrangement joins TRBV7-2 to TRBJ1-6; 11 nucleotides align to TRBD1. V was pared by 4 bases and J by 6 bases, with 2 bases of the junction left unmatched. The germline V gene encodes CDR1 SGHTA and CDR2 FQGNSA. CDR3 size: 15 residues. Written as DNA, the CDR3 is TGTGCCAGCAGCTCCGGGACAGGGGGTAATTCACCCCTCCACTTT. Amino acid sequence: CASSSGTGGNSPLHF.

The chain employs TRBV19 and TRBJ2-7, with 9 bases aligning to TRBD1. The V gene end was trimmed by 8 bases and the J gene end by 1 base; junction bases not matched to a gene: 3. CDR1 and CDR2 from the germline V gene are LNHDA and SQIVND (reference sequence). This CDR3 is 13 amino acids long. This CDR3 is CASSQGASYEQYF. The CDR3 coding sequence is TGTGCCAGTTCACAGGGGGCTTCCTACGAGCAGTACTTC. Looking up the rest from reference TRBV19 and TRBJ2-7 gives the full variable domain: DGGITQSPKYLFRKEGQNVTLSCEQNLNHDAMYWYRQDPGQGLRLIYYSQIVNDFQKGDIAEGYSVSREKKESFPLTVTSAQKNPTAFYLCASSQGASYEQYFGPGTRLTVT.

This clone was seen a single time. V usage is TRBV6-5 and J usage is TRBJ2-3, with TRBD2 as a possible D gene (5 bases). The CDR3 covers 13 residues. V was pared by 7 bases and J by 5 bases, with 13 bases between. Germline V gene sequence: CDR1 MNHEY, CDR2 SVGAGI. The CDR3 loop reads CASNQGLGDTQYF. CDR3 in DNA: TGTGCCAGCAACCAAGGACTGGGAGATACGCAGTATTTT.

V and J are TRBV2 and TRBJ1-5; D is possibly TRBD1 (6 bases). CDR1 SNHLY and CDR2 FYNNEI come from the germline V gene. The CDR3 contains 13 residues. V shed 7 bases and J shed 5 bases, with 12 bases lying between them. The CDR3 bases are TGTGCCAGCAAGTCGGCAGGGGATCAGCCCCAGCATTTT. Its protein is CASKSAGDQPQHF.

The chain combines TRBV30 with TRBJ2-4; D is perhaps TRBD2 (5 bases). Trimming took 5 bases from V and 2 from J, leaving 10 bases between them. CDR3 length: 13 amino acids. The germline V gene encodes CDR1 GTSNPN and CDR2 SVGIG (reference sequence). CDR3 amino acids: CAWDRGSKNIQYF. In nucleotides, the CDR3 is TGTGCCTGGGACCGGGGATCCAAAAACATTCAGTACTTC.

The rearrangement uses TRBV7-6 and TRBJ2-5; perhaps TRBD1 as D (5 bases). Germline V CDR1 and CDR2: SGHVS, FNYEAQ. This CDR3 region has 14 residues. V gave up 0 bases and J gave up 3 bases, with 8 bases separating them. The CDR3 loop reads CASSLAAREETQYF. The CDR3 bases are TGTGCCAGCAGCTTAGCGGCCAGGGAAGAGACCCAGTACTTC.

The V gene is TRBV27, the J gene TRBJ1-4; 9 bases are shared with TRBD1. The CDR3 runs to 17 residues. In germline, CDR1 is MNHEY, CDR2 SMNVEV (reference sequence). V shed 4 bases and J 5 bases; nucleotides not matched to a gene: 11. This CDR3 reads CASSYGQGKGGNEKLFF. The CDR3 region has the DNA TGTGCCAGCAGTTACGGACAGGGGAAGGGTGGGAATGAAAAACTGTTTTTT.

The chain uses TRBV4-1 and TRBJ2-5, with 11 bases that match TRBD2. The CDR3 is 17 amino acids. The germline CDR1 and CDR2 sequences are MGHRA and YSYEKL. V shed 0 bases, J shed 2 bases, and the junction held 5 bases outside the gene matches. The CDR3 reads CASSQEKIAGGQETQYF. In DNA form, the CDR3 reads TGCGCCAGCAGCCAAGAAAAAATAGCGGGGGGGCAAGAGACCCAGTACTTC.

The V call is TRBV12-3 or TRBV12-4, the J call TRBJ2-2; TRBD1 might be the D (5 bases). Trimming left V 7 bases short and J 6 bases short, with 12 bases between. The CDR3 totals 13 residues. The CDR3 loop reads CASISGWPGELFF. CDR3 DNA: TGTGCCAGCATCTCAGGGTGGCCCGGGGAGCTGTTTTTT.

The chain is built from TRBV10-3 and TRBJ2-1; maybe TRBD1 (7 bases). The germline V gene encodes CDR1 ENHRY and CDR2 SYGVKD. The CDR3 consists of 12 residues. The V gene lost 9 bases and the J gene lost 7 bases, with 13 bases spanning the gap. CDR3 loop: CAIRTGGNEQFF. The CDR3 DNA follows: TGTGCCATTCGGACAGGAGGGAATGAGCAGTTCTTC.

The DNA for the CDR3 is TGTGCCAGCTCACCACCCACAGGGGGCTCGAGAGAGCAGTACTTC. This translates into CASSPPTGGSREQYF. The chain uses TRBV18 and TRBJ2-7; 9 positions agree with TRBD1. This CDR3 comprises 15 residues. Germline trimming cut 0 bases from V and 7 bases from J; bases unmatched to any gene: 7. From germline, CDR1 is KGHSH and CDR2 LQKENI.

The rearrangement uses TRBV3-1 (or the pseudogene TRBV3-2) and TRBJ2-2; perhaps TRBD1 as D (6 bases). The germline V gene encodes CDR1 LGHDT and CDR2 YNNKEL (reference sequence). There are 15 residues in the CDR3. V was trimmed by 0 bases and J by 6 bases, leaving 11 bases between them. In DNA form, the CDR3 reads TGTGCCAGCAGCCAAGACTTACAGGGACCCGGGGAGCTGTTTTTT. Translating gives CASSQDLQGPGELFF.

This clone occurred once. The rearrangement joins TRBV28 to TRBJ1-1, with TRBD1 matching 9 bases. The CDR3 totals 15 residues. V was clipped by 7 bases and J by 5 bases; unmatched bases: 11. Germline V CDR1 and CDR2: MDHEN, SYDVKM. CDR3 residues: CASNLQGAGGTEAFF. DNA of the CDR3: TGTGCCAGCAACTTACAGGGGGCAGGTGGGACTGAAGCTTTCTTT.

J is TRBJ2-7 and V is TRBV5-5, with D perhaps TRBD1 (6 bases). Trimming cost V 3 bases and J 0 bases, with 16 bases left between them. The CDR3 totals 16 residues. Germline V gives CDR1 SGHKS, CDR2 YYEKEE (reference sequence). This CDR3 reads CASSWGSGTNSYEQYF. The CDR3 DNA follows: TGTGCCAGCAGCTGGGGATCCGGGACAAACTCCTACGAGCAGTACTTC.

This rearrangement joins TRBV13 to TRBJ2-2, with 7 bases fitting TRBD2. Germline V gene data show CDR1 as PRHDT and CDR2 as FYEKMQ (reference sequence). Unmatched junction bases numbered 2, after V lost 1 base and J lost 3 bases. CDR3 length: 15 amino acids. For the CDR3, the DNA is TGTGCCAGCAGCTTAGCTCGGGGGGACACCGGGGAGCTGTTTTTT. Translated, it gives CASSLARGDTGELFF.

This clone was detected only a few times. The rearrangement joins TRBV7-9 to TRBJ2-7; TRBD2 matches 14 bases. The CDR3 runs 15 residues. V shed 5 bases, J shed 3 bases, and the junction held 3 bases outside the gene matches. Germline loops: CDR1 SEHNR, CDR2 FQNEAQ (reference sequence). DNA of the CDR3: TGTGCCAGCAGCCCCGGGACTAGCGGGGGCTACGAGCAGTACTTC. Translated: CASSPGTSGGYEQYF.